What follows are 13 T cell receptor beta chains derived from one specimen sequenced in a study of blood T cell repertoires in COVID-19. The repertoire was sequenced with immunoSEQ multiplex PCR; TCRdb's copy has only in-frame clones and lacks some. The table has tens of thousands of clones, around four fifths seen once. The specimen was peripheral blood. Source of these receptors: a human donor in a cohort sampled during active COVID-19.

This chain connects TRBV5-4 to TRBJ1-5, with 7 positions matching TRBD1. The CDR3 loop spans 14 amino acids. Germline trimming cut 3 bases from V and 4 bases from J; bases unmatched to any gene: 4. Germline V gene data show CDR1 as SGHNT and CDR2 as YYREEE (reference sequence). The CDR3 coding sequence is TGTGCCAGCAGCTCTTGGGACAGTAATCAGCCCCAGCATTTT. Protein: CASSSWDSNQPQHF.

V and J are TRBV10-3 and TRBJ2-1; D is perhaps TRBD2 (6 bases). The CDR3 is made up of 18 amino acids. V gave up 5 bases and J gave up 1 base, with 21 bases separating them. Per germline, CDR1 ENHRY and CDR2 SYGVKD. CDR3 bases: TGTGCCATCAGTCCACTGAGCGGGTTTTCTGCTTCCTACAATGAGCAGTTCTTC. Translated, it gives CAISPLSGFSASYNEQFF.

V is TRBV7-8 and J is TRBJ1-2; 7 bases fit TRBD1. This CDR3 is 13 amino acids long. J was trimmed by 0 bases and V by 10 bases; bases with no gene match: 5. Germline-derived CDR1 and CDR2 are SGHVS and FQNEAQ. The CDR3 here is CAIGGQANYGYTF. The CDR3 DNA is TGTGCCATTGGCGGACAGGCTAACTATGGCTACACCTTC.

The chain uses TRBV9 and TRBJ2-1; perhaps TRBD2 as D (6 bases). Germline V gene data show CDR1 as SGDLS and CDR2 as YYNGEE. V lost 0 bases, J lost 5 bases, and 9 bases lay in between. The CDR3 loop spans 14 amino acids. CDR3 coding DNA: TGTGCCAGCAGCGTAGCTTGGGGGGACAATGAGCAGTTCTTC. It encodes CASSVAWGDNEQFF.

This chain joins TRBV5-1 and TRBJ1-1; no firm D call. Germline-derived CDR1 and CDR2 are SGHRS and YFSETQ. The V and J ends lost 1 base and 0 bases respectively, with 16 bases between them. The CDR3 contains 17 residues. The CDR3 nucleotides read TGCGCCAGCAGCTTGTTTGGCAGGAATGAAATGAACACTGAAGCTTTCTTT. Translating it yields CASSLFGRNEMNTEAFF.

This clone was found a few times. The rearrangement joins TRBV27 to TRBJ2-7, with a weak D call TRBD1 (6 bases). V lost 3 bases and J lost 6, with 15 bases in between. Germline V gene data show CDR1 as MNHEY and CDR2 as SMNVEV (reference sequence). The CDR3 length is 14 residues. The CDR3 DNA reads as TGTGCCAGCAGTTTCTCGGGACACTTCGTCGAGCAGTACTTC. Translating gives CASSFSGHFVEQYF.

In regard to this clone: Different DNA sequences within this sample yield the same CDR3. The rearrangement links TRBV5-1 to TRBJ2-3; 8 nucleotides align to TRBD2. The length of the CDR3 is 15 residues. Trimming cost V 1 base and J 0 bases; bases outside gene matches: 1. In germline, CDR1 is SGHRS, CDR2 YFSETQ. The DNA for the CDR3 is TGCGCCAGCAGCTTGACTAGCGGTAGCACAGATACGCAGTATTTT. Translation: CASSLTSGSTDTQYF.

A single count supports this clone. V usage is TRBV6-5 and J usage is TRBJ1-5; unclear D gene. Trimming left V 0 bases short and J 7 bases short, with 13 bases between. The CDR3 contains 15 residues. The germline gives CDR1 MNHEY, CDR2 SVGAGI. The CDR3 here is CASSYSSGFGQPQHF. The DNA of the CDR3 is TGTGCCAGCAGTTACTCATCGGGGTTTGGGCAGCCCCAGCATTTT.

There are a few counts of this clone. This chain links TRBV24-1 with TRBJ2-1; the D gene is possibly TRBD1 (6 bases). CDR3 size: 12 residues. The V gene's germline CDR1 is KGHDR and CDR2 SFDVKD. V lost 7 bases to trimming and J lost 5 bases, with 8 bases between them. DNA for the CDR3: TGTGCCACCAGGGACAGCGACAATGAGCAGTTCTTC. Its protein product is CATRDSDNEQFF.

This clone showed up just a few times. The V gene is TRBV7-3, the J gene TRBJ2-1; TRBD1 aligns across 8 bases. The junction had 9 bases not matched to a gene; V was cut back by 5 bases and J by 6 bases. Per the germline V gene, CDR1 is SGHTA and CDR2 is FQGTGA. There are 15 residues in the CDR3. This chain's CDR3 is CASSPTRTGRNEQFF. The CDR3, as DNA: TGTGCCAGCAGCCCAACCAGGACAGGGCGCAATGAGCAGTTCTTC.

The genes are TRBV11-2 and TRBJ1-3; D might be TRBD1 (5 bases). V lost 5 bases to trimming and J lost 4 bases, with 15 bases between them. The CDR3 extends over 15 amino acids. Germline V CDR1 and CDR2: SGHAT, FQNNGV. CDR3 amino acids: CASSPQPGGGNTIYF. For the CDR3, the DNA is TGTGCCAGCAGCCCCCAGCCGGGGGGGGGAAACACCATATATTTT.

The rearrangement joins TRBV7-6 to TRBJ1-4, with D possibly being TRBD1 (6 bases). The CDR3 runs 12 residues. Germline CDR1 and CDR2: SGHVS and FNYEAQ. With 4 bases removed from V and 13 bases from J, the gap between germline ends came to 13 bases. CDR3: CASSSGQTGLFF. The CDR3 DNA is TGTGCCAGCAGCTCTGGACAGACGGGACTGTTTTTT.

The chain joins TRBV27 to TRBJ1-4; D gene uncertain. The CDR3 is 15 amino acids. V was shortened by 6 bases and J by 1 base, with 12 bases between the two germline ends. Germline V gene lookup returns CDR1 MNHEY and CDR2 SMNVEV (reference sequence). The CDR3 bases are TGTGCCAGCAGGCCACCCGGGAGAACTAATGAAAAACTGTTTTTT. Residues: CASRPPGRTNEKLFF.